A single sample is the source of the 5 T cell receptor beta chains below, sequenced in a study of shared clonotypes between healthy human individuals (dated by TCRdb to the early 2020s). Library creation used the immunoSEQ multiplex PCR assay. Entries here come from immuneACCESS through TCRdb and include only in-frame sequences with V and J called. Some clones fail to appear in such tables; in the studies checked, an unresolved V gene covers under half of the shortfall, and the cause of the remainder is unknown. The sample table shows approximately 500,000 clones, and about 79% are seen once. The top ten clones comprise around 12% of the sample. The sample comprised PBMCs. These receptors were taken from a woman aged 40 to 55 in good health. Some clones in this sample may be carry-over from other donors' samples.

The rearrangement uses TRBV15 and TRBJ1-4; D is unresolved. V lost 5 bases, J lost 5 bases, and 15 bases lay in between. This CDR3 has 15 amino acids. Germline CDR1 and CDR2: LNHNV and YYDKDF (reference sequence). This chain's CDR3 is CATSEMGRVNEKLFF. The CDR3 DNA is TGTGCCACCAGCGAGATGGGCCGCGTAAATGAAAAACTGTTTTTT. Together with reference TRBV15 and TRBJ1-4, the CDR3 gives the full variable domain: DAMVIQNPRYQVTQFGKPVTLSCSQTLNHNVMYWYQQKSSQAPKLLFHYYDKDFNNEADTPDNFQSRRPNTSFCFLDIRSPGLGDTAMYLCATSEMGRVNEKLFFGSGTQLSVL.

The CDR3 DNA follows: TGTGCCATCAGGGAGCAGGAGGCATCCTACGAGCAGTACTTC. The encoded protein is CAIREQEASYEQYF. J is TRBJ2-7 and V is TRBV10-3, with D possibly being TRBD2 (5 bases). Deletions cut 6 bases from V and 1 base from J, with 13 bases between. The CDR3 totals 14 residues. Germline-derived CDR1 and CDR2 are ENHRY and SYGVKD.

The chain links TRBV5-1 to TRBJ2-1; D might be TRBD2 (6 bases). The length of the CDR3 is 15 residues. Germline CDR1 and CDR2: SGHRS and YFSETQ. The V and J ends lost 0 bases and 2 bases respectively, with 9 bases between them. CDR3 coding DNA: TGCGCCAGCAGCTTGGGGGACTCGACCTACAATGAGCAGTTCTTC. Translation: CASSLGDSTYNEQFF.

The rearrangement uses TRBV27 and TRBJ2-2, with 8 bases matching TRBD2. This CDR3 spans 16 amino acids. The V gene end was trimmed by 4 bases and the J gene end by 0 bases; junction bases not matched to a gene: 4. Germline V gives CDR1 MNHEY, CDR2 SMNVEV (reference sequence). The CDR3 region is CASSSLAGPNTGELFF. CDR3 nucleotide sequence: TGTGCCAGCAGTTCCTTAGCGGGACCGAACACCGGGGAGCTGTTTTTT.

The chain carries TRBV30 and TRBJ1-2, with D maybe TRBD1 (5 bases). The CDR3 is 14 amino acids. Germline V gene sequence: CDR1 GTSNPN, CDR2 SVGIG (reference sequence). Trimming cost V 0 bases and J 7 bases, with 15 bases left between them. CDR3 loop: CAWSVPPGDGGYTF. CDR3 coding DNA: TGTGCCTGGAGTGTACCCCCCGGGGACGGTGGCTACACCTTC.